The present T cell receptor (beta chain) was sequenced within a study of T-cell reconstitution after alpha-beta-depleted transplantation in children. General study findings and limits: From newly produced T cells came most of the T-cell counts and diversity one year after transplant. TCRbeta diversity was high at day 60 in some patients (a result of surviving recipient T cells and thymic progenitors). Roughly two months post-transplant, alpha-beta T cells reportedly originated from several hundred graft clones that had expanded.

Unique molecular identifiers were used in preparing the TCRbeta library. In TCRdb, the PCR reads were re-called with MiXCR into one record per CDR3 protein. The top ten clones hold less than 8% of a sample with about 300,000 distinct CDR3 sequences, about 9.4% of them seen once. CDR3 length: 16 amino acids. Germline lookup yields CDR1 SGHVS and CDR2 FQNEAQ. Trimming took off 2 bases at V and 3 bases at J, with 14 bases between the two ends. Comment on this clonotype: Its target is unknown. This could be a read error, since a much larger clone is one nucleotide away. The conserved phenylalanine or tryptophan normally closing the CDR3 is absent here, so this likely arose from a read error.

The chain has TRBV7-8 and TRBJ1-5, with D tentatively TRBD1 (6 bases). The receptor comes from a boy younger than two with acute myeloid leukemia, due to receive a stem cell transplant. Source: PBMCs, taken before TCRalphabeta/CD19-depleted stem cell transplant. This chain's CDR3 is CASSLFQGINNQPQHL. Here the CDR3 DNA reads TGTGCCAGCAGCTTATTTCAGGGGATTAACAATCAGCCCCAGCATCTT.